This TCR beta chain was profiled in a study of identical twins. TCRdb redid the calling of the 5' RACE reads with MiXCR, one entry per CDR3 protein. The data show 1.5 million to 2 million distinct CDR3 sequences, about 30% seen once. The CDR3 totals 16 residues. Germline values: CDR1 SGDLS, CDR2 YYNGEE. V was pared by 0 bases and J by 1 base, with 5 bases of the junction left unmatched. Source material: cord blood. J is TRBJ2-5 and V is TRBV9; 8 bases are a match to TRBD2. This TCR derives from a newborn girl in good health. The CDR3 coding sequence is TGTGCCAGCAGCGTAGGTATCGGGGGGGCCCAAGAGACCCAGTACTTC. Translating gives CASSVGIGGAQETQYF.